The present entry profiles one T cell receptor beta chain with its context. It is likely a read error, because the conserved phenylalanine at the end of the CDR3 is missing. No DNA is shown, since the ends of the CDR3 on it are uncertain; the CDR3 is the one TCRdb lists. Samples came from axillary lymph nodes draining the breast cancer. The sample is drawn from a study of breast tumors, draining lymph nodes, adjacent tissues. Via MiXCR, TCRdb re-called the multiplex PCR reads, giving one row per CDR3 protein. The sample includes 200,000 to 250,000 distinct CDR3 sequences, about 34% of them seen just once. Per the germline V gene, CDR1 is SGHRS and CDR2 is YFSETQ. The length of the CDR3 is 16 amino acids, counting both ends.

The rearrangement uses TRBV5-1 and TRBJ2-2; no DNA check was done on the table's D call, TRBD1. Input material: axillary lymph node tissue. The TCR comes from a female donor with breast cancer. Some clones in this sample may be carry-over from other donors' samples. Here the CDR3 reads CASSLPGGGEHRGAVV.